Only one count was recorded for the clone carrying this T cell receptor (beta chain). This sample was taken from a study of T cells in tuberculosis. As for the study in general: IGRA-negative adolescents, IGRA-positive adolescents with latent tuberculosis and adults with active tuberculosis formed this South African cohort.

This CDR3 is built from 14 residues. Clones were sequenced by immunoSEQ multiplex PCR, and TCRdb holds only the in-frame ones, with some missing. The sample includes about 22,000 clones, approximately 97% of them seen just once. The chain employs TRBV12-2 and TRBJ2-3; the D call in the table, TRBD1, was not verified against the DNA. TRBV12-2 is designated a pseudogene. Sequencing input: PBMCs. The receptor's source is a donor aged 10 to 29 with latent tuberculosis or without tuberculosis infection. CDR3 DNA sequence: TGTGCAAGTCGTCGCGTACAGCGCACAGATACGCAGTATTTT. The encoded protein is CASRRVQRTDTQYF.